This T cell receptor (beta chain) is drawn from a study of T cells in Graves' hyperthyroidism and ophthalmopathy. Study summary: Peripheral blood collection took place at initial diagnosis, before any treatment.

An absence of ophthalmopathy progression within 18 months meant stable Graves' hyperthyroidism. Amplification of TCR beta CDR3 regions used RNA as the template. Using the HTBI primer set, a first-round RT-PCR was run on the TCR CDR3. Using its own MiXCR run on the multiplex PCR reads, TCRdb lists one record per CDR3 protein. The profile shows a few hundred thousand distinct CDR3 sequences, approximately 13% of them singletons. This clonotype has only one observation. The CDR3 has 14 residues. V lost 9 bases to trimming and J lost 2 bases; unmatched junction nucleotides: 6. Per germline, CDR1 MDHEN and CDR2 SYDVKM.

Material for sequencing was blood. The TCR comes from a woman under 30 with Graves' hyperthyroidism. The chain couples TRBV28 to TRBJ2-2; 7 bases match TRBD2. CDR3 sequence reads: CASQRGTNTGELFF. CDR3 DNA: TGTGCCAGTCAGCGGGGAACCAACACCGGGGAGCTGTTTTTT. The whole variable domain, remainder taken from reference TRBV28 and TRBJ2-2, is DVKVTQSSRYLVKRTGEKVFLECVQDMDHENMFWYRQDPGLGLRLIYFSYDVKMKEKGDIPEGYSVSREKKERFSLILESASTNQTSMYLCASQRGTNTGELFFGEGSRLTVL.